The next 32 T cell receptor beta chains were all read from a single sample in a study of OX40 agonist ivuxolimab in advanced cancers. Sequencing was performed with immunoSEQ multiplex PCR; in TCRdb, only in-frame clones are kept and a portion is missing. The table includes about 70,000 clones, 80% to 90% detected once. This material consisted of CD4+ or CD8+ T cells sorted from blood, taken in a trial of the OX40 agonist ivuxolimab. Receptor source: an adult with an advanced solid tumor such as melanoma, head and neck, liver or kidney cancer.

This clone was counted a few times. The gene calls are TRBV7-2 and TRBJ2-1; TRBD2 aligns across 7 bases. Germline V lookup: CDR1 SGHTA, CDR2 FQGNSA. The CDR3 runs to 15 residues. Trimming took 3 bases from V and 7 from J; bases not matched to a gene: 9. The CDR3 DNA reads TGTGCCAGCAGCTTCCTGAGCGGGGAGGGGAATGAGCAGTTCTTC. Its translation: CASSFLSGEGNEQFF.

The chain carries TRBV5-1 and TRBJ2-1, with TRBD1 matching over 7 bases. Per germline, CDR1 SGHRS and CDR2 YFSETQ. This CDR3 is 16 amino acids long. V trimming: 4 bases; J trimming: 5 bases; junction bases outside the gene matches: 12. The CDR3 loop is CASSPGVRGQNNEQFF. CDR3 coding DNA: TGCGCCAGCAGCCCAGGGGTTAGGGGACAGAACAATGAGCAGTTCTTC.

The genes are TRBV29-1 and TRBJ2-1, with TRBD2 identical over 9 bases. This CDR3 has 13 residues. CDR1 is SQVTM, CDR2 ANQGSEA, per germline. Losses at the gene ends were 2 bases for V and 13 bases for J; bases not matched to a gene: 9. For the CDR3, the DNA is TGCAGCGTTGAAAAGGCGGGAGGGCCTCTTCAGTTCTTC. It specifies CSVEKAGGPLQFF.

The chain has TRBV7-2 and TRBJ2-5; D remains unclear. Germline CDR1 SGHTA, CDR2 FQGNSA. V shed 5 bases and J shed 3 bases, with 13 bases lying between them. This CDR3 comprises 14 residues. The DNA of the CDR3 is TGTGCCAGCAGCACGCAAGGTGGAAAAGAGACCCAGTACTTC. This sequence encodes CASSTQGGKETQYF.

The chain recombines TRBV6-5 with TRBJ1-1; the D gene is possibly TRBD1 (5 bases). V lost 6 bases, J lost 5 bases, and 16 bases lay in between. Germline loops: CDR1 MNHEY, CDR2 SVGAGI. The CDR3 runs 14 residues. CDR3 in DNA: TGTGCCAGCAGCTCGCGTGGGGGAGGTACTGAAGCTTTCTTT. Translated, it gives CASSSRGGGTEAFF.

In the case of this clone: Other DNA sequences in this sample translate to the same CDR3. The CDR3 sequence is CASSLAQGGETQYF. The CDR3, as DNA: TGTGCCAGCAGCTTAGCGCAGGGCGGGGAGACCCAGTACTTC. This chain joins TRBV7-2 and TRBJ2-5; D could derive from TRBD1 or TRBD2 (5 bases each). Trimming stripped 0 bases from V and 5 bases from J, with 10 bases between. The germline V gene has CDR1 SGHTA and CDR2 FQGNSA. The CDR3 extends over 14 amino acids.

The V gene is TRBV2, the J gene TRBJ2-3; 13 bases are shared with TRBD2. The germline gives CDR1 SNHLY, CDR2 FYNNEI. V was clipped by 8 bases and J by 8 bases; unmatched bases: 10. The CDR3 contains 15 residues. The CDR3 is CASAGLAGSVGTQYF. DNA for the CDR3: TGTGCCAGCGCGGGACTAGCGGGATCTGTTGGTACGCAGTATTTT.

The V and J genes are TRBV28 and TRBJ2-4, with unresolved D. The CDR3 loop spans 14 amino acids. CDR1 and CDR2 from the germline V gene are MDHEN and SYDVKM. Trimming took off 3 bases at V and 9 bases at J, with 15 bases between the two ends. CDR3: CASSFRGLLTIQYF. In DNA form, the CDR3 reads TGTGCCAGCAGTTTTCGCGGTCTCCTAACCATTCAGTACTTC.

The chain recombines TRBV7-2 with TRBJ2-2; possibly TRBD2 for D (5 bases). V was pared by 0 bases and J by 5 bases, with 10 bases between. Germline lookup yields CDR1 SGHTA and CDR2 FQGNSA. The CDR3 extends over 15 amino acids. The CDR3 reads CASSLATPGTGELFF. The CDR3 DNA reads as TGTGCCAGCAGCTTAGCCACCCCGGGGACCGGGGAGCTGTTTTTT.

The CDR3 here is CASSSMQGGKNIQYF. Here the CDR3 DNA reads TGCGCCAGCAGCTCTATGCAGGGAGGAAAAAACATTCAGTACTTC. The genes are TRBV5-1 and TRBJ2-4, with D possibly matching TRBD2 (6 bases). Germline assignment: CDR1 SGHRS and CDR2 YFSETQ. There are 15 residues in the CDR3. Trimming removed 3 bases from V and 4 bases from J, with 14 bases in between. Using reference TRBV5-1 and TRBJ2-4 for the parts outside the CDR3, the full variable domain is KAGVTQTPRYLIKTRGQQVTLSCSPISGHRSVSWYQQTPGQGLQFLFEYFSETQRNKGNFPGRFSGRQFSNSRSEMNVSTLELGDSALYLCASSSMQGGKNIQYFGAGTRLSVL.

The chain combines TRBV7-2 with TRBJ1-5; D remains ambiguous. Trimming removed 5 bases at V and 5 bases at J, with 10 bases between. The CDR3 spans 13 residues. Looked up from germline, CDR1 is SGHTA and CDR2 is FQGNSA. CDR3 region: CASSQSQDQPQHF. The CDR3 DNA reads TGTGCCAGCAGCCAAAGTCAGGATCAGCCCCAGCATTTT.

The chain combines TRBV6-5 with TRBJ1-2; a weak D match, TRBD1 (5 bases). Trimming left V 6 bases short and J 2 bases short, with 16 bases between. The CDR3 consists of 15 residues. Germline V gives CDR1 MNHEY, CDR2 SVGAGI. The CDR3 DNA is TGTGCCAGCAGCCCCGGACATATAATCAACTATGGCTACACCTTC. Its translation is CASSPGHIINYGYTF.

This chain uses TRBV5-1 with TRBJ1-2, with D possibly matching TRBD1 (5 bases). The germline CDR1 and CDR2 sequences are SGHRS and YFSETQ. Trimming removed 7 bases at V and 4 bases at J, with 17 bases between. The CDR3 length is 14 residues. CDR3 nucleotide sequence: TGCGCCAGCCGGACATCCCGTTGGGGCTATGGCTACACCTTC. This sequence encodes CASRTSRWGYGYTF.

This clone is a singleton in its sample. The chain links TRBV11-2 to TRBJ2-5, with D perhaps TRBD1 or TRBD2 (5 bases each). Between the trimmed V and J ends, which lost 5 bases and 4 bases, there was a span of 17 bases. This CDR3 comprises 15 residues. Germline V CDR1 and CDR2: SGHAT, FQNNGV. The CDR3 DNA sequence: TGTGCCAGCAGCCCGTCGAGGGCGACAGTAGAGACCCAGTACTTC. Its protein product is CASSPSRATVETQYF.

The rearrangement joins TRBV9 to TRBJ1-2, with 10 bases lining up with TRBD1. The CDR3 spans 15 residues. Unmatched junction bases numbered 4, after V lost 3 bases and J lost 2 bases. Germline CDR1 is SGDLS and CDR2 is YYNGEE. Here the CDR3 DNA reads TGTGCCAGCAGCGCGATGGGACAGGGGAACTATGGCTACACCTTC. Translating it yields CASSAMGQGNYGYTF.

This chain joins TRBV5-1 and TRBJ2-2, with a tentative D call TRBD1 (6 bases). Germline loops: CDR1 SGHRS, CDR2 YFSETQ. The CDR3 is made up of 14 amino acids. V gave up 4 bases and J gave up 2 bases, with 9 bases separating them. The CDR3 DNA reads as TGCGCCAGCAGCGCGGACAGCAACACCGGGGAGCTGTTTTTT. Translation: CASSADSNTGELFF.

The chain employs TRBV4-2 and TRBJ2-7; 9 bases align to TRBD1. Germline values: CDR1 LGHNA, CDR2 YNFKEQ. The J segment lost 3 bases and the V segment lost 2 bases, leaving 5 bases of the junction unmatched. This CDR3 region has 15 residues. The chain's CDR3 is CASSQIRGQGYEQYF. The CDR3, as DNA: TGTGCCAGCAGCCAAATCCGGGGACAGGGCTACGAGCAGTACTTC.

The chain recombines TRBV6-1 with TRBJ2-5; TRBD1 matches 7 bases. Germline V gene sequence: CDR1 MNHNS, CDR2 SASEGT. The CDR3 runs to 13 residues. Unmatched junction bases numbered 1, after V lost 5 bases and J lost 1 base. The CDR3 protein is CASSRDSQETQYF. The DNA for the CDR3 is TGTGCCAGCAGTAGGGACAGCCAAGAGACCCAGTACTTC.

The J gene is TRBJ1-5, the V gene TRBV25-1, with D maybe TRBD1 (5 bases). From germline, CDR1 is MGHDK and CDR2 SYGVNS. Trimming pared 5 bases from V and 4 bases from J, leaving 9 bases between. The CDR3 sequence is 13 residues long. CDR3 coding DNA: TGTGCCAGCAGTCAGGGTGAGAATCAGCCCCAGCATTTT. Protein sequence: CASSQGENQPQHF.

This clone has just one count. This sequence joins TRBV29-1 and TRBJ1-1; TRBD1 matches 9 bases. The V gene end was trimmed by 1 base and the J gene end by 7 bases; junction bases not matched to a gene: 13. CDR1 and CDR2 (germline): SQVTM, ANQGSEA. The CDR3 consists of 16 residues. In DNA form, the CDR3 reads TGCAGCGTTGAAGGAGTTCGGGACAGGGACCTAATTGAAGCTTTCTTT. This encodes CSVEGVRDRDLIEAFF.

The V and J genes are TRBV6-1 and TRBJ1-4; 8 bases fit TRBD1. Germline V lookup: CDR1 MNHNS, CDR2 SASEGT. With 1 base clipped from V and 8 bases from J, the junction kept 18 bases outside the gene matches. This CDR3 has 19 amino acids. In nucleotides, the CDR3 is TGTGCCAGCAGTGAAGACATTAGGCCAGGGGGCGGTTTTGTCGAAAAACTGTTTTTT. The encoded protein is CASSEDIRPGGGFVEKLFF.

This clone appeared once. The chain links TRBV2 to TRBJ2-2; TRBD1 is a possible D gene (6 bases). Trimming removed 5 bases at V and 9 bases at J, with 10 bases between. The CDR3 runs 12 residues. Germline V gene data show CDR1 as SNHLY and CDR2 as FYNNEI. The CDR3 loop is CASSQQGRELFF. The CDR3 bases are TGTGCCAGCAGTCAACAGGGCAGGGAGCTGTTTTTT.

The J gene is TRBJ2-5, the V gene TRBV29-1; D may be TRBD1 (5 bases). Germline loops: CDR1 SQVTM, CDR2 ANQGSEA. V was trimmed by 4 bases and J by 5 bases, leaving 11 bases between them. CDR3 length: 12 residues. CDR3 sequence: CSVVLGAETQYF. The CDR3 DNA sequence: TGCAGCGTTGTATTAGGGGCTGAGACCCAGTACTTC.

CDR3 residues: CASSKGTSGERGRFF. CDR3 nucleotides: TGTGCCAGCAGTAAAGGGACTAGCGGGGAACGGGGACGGTTCTTC. The chain joins TRBV25-1 to TRBJ2-1; 13 bases fit TRBD2. The J segment lost 15 bases and the V segment lost 5 bases, leaving 13 bases of the junction unmatched. Germline V gene sequence: CDR1 MGHDK, CDR2 SYGVNS. CDR3 length equals 15 residues.

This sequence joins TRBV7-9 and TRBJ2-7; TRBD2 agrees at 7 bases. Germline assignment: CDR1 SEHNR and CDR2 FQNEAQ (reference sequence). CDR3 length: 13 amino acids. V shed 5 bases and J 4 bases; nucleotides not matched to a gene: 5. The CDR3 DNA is TGTGCCAGCAGCCGTAGCGGGCAATACGAGCAGTACTTC. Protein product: CASSRSGQYEQYF.

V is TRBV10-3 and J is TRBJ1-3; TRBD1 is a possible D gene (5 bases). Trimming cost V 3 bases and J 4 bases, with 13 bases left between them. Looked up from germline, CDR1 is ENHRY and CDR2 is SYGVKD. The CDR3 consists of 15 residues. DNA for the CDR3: TGTGCCATCAGTGATCCCCGGGCAGGGGGAAACACCATATATTTT. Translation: CAISDPRAGGNTIYF.

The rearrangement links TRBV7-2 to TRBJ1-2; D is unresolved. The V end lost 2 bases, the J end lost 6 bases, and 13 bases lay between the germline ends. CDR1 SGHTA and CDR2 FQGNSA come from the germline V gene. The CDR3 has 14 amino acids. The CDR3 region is CASSLPLTNNGYTF. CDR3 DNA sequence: TGTGCCAGCAGCTTACCACTGACGAATAATGGCTACACCTTC.

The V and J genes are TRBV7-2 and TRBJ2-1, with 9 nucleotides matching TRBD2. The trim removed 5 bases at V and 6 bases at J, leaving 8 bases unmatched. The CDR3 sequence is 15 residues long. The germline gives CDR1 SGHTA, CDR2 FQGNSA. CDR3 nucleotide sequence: TGTGCCAGCAGCCCGACTAGCGGACCTAGCAATGAGCAGTTCTTC. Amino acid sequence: CASSPTSGPSNEQFF.

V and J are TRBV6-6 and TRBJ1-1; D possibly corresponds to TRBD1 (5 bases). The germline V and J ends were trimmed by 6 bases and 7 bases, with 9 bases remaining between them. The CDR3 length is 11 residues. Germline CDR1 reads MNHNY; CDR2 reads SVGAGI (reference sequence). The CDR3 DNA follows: TGTGCCAGCAGCACAGGCGTTGAAGCTTTCTTT. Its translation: CASSTGVEAFF.

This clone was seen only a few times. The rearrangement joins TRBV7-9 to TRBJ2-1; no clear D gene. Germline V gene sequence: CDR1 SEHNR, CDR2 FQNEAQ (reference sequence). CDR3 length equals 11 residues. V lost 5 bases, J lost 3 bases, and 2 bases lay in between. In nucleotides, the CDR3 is TGTGCCAGCAGCGACTACAATGAGCAGTTCTTC. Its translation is CASSDYNEQFF.

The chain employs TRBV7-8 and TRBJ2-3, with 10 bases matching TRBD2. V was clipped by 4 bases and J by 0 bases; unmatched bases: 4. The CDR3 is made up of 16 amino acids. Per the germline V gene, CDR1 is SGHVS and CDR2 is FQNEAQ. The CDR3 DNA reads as TGTGCCAGCAGCTCTAGCGGGAGACCTAGCACAGATACGCAGTATTTT. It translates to CASSSSGRPSTDTQYF.

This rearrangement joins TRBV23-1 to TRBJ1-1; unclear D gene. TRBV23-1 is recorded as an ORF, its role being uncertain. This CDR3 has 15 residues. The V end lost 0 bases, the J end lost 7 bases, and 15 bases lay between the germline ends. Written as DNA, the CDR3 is TGCGCCAGCAGTCAATCGCCCCCGGAAGACCATGAAGCTTTCTTT. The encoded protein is CASSQSPPEDHEAFF.